This TCR beta chain was sequenced during a study of CD8 T cells in Susac syndrome. Study findings and constraints: Regarding the TCR sequencing and HLA analysis, the study admitted that a relatively small number of individuals were involved.

An amount of RNA that ranged from roughly 0.45 to 1 ug was reverse transcribed with random hexamers. Each CDR3 protein is one row after TCRdb ran MiXCR on the immunoSEQ multiplex PCR reads. The sample comprises about 110,000 distinct CDR3 sequences, about 95% of which are singletons, and 0.096% rests with the top ten. The authors carried out high-throughput sequencing of TCR beta. They applied it to CD8+ and CD4+ T cells obtained from blood. Controls were healthy donors (matched for age and sex). The germline V gene has CDR1 MNHEY and CDR2 SVGAGI. The CDR3 covers 14 residues. V shed 6 bases, J shed 5 bases, and the junction held 4 bases outside the gene matches. This clonotype was detected a few times. Antigen unknown.

This receptor was obtained from a human donor in good health. The sequencing sample was made of CD4+ T cells from PBMCs. The rearrangement links TRBV6-5 to TRBJ2-1; TRBD2 aligns across 10 bases. CDR3 region: CASRTGLADNEQFF. The CDR3 DNA follows: TGTGCCAGCAGGACAGGACTAGCGGACAATGAGCAGTTCTTC.